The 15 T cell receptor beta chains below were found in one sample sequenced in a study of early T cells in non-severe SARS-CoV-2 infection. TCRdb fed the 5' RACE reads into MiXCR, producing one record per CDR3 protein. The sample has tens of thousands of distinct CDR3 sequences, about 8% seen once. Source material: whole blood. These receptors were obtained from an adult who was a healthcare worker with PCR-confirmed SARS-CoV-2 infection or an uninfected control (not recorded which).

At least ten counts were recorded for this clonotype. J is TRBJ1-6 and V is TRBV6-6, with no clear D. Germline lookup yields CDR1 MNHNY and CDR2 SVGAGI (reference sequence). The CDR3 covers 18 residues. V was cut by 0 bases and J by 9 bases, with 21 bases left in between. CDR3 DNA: TGTGCCAGCAGTTACTCGATGGAGGTGTACGGCTTGTTTTCACCCCTCCACTTT. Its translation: CASSYSMEVYGLFSPLHF.

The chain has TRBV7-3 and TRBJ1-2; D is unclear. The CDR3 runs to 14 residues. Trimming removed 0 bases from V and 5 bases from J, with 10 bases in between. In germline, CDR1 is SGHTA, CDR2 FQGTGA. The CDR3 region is CASSLTAAGYGYTF. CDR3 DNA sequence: TGTGCCAGCAGCTTAACAGCCGCGGGGTATGGCTACACCTTC.

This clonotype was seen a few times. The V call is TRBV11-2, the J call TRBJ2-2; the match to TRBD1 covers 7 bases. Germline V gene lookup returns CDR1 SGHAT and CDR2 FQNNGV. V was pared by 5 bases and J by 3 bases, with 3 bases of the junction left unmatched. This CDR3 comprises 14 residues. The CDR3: CASSRGRDTGELFF. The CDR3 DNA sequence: TGTGCCAGCAGCAGGGGGCGCGACACCGGGGAGCTGTTTTTT.

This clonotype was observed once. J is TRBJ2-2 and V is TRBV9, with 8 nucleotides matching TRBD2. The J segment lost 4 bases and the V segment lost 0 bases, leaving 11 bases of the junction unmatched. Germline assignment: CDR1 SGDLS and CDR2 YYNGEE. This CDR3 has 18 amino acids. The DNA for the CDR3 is TGTGCCAGCAGCGTAGCTCCGAGCGGGAGTGGGGTCACCGGGGAGCTGTTTTTT. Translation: CASSVAPSGSGVTGELFF.

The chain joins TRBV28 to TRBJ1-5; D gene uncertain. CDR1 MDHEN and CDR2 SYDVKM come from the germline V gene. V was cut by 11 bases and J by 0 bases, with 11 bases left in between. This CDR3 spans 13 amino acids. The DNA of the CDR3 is TGTGCCTCCCGAGAGGGTAGCAATCAGCCCCAGCATTTT. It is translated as CASREGSNQPQHF. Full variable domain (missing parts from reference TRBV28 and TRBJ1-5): DVKVTQSSRYLVKRTGEKVFLECVQDMDHENMFWYRQDPGLGLRLIYFSYDVKMKEKGDIPEGYSVSREKKERFSLILESASTNQTSMYLCASREGSNQPQHFGDGTRLSIL.

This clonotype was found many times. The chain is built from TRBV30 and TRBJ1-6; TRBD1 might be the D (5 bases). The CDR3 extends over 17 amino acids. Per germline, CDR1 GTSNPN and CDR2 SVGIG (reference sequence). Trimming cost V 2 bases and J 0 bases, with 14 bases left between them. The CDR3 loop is CAWSKPGPSSYNSPLHF. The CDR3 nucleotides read TGTGCCTGGAGTAAACCGGGACCCAGCTCCTATAATTCACCCCTCCACTTT.

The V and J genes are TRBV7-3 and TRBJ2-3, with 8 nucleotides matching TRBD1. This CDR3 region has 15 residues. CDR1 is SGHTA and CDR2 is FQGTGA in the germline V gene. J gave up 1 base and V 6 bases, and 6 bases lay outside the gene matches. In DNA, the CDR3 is TGTGCCAGCAGACAGACAGGGGAGGGCACAGATACGCAGTATTTT. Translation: CASRQTGEGTDTQYF.

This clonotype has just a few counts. The CDR3 bases are TGTGCCAGCAGCTTAATGGGGTCCACAGATACGCAGTATTTT. Its translation: CASSLMGSTDTQYF. The chain combines TRBV7-7 with TRBJ2-3; unclear D gene. With 2 bases removed from V and 2 bases from J, the gap between germline ends came to 8 bases. The CDR3 length is 14 residues. Germline V gene sequence: CDR1 SSHAT, CDR2 FNYEAQ (reference sequence).

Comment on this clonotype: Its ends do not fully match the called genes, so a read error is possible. In DNA form, the CDR3 reads TGCGCCAGTAGCTTCCCGGGACAGGGCCACGAGCAGTACTTC. Encoded protein: CASSFPGQGHEQYF. V gene TRBV5-1 combines with J gene TRBJ2-7; 9 bases agree with TRBD1. Per germline, CDR1 SGHRS and CDR2 YFSETQ. This CDR3 spans 14 amino acids.

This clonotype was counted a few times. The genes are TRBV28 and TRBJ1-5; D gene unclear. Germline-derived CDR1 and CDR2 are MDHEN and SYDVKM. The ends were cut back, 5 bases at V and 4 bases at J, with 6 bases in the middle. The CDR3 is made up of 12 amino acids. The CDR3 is CASSLFNQPQHF. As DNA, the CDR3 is TGTGCCAGCAGTCTCTTTAATCAGCCCCAGCATTTT.

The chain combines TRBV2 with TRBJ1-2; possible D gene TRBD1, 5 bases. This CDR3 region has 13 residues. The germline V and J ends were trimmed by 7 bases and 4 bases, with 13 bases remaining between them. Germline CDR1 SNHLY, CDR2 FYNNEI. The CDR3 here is CASTPGTVYGYTF. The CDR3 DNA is TGTGCCAGCACTCCAGGGACGGTCTATGGCTACACCTTC.

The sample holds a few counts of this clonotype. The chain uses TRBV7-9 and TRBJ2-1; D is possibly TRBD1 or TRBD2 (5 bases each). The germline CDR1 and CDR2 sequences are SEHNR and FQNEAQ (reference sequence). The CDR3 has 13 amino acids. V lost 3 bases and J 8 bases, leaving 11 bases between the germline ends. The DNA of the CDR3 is TGTGCCAGCAGCTTCCCCGGGGCGTATGAGCAGTTCTTC. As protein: CASSFPGAYEQFF.

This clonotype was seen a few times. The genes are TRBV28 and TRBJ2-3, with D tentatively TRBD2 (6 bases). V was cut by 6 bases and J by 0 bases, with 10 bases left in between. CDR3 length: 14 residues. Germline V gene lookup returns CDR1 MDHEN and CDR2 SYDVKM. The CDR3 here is CASRVRESTDTQYF. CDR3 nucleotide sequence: TGTGCCAGCAGGGTCCGGGAGAGCACAGATACGCAGTATTTT. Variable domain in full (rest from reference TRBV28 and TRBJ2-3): DVKVTQSSRYLVKRTGEKVFLECVQDMDHENMFWYRQDPGLGLRLIYFSYDVKMKEKGDIPEGYSVSREKKERFSLILESASTNQTSMYLCASRVRESTDTQYFGPGTRLTVL.

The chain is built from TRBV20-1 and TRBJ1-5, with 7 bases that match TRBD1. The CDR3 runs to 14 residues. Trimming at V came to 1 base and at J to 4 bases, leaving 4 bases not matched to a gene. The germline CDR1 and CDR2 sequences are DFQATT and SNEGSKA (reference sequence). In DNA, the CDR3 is TGCAGTGCTAGAGCAACAGGGGCTAATCAGCCCCAGCATTTT. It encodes CSARATGANQPQHF.

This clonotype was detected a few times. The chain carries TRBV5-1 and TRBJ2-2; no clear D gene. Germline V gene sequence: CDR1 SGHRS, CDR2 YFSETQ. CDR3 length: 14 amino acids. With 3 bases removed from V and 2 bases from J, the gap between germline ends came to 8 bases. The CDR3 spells CASSYSDNTGELFF. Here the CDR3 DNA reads TGCGCCAGCAGCTACAGCGACAACACCGGGGAGCTGTTTTTT. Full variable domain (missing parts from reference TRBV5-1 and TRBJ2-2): KAGVTQTPRYLIKTRGQQVTLSCSPISGHRSVSWYQQTPGQGLQFLFEYFSETQRNKGNFPGRFSGRQFSNSRSEMNVSTLELGDSALYLCASSYSDNTGELFFGEGSRLTVL.